This paragraph covers one TCR beta chain sequence. Using immunoSEQ multiplex PCR, the repertoire was profiled, and TCRdb retains in-frame clones only, with some absent. The sample has about 660,000 clones, roughly 90% seen once. The sample belongs to a study of shared T cell receptors in the human thymus. The CDR3 runs 13 residues. With 0 bases removed from V and 7 bases from J, the gap between germline ends came to 10 bases. Germline CDR1 reads SGHRS; CDR2 reads YFSETQ. These data were also filed under a second study, of human thymus T cells. That study adds: The people who donated were healthy Finnish babies having corrective surgery for congenital heart defects. Resections were taken during corrective heart surgery, and the thymus tissue came from these. Thymic and blood repertoires appeared to carry a bias in their V and J gene usage. Thymic TCR repertoires of unrelated people reportedly overlapped highly.

This receptor was identified in a boy younger than two with a congenital heart defect. This sequence joins TRBV5-1 and TRBJ1-2, with D unclear. The sequencing input was thymocytes. CDR3 nucleotide sequence: TGCGCCAGCAGCTTGGGACAAGGTTCTGGCTACACCTTC. Translation gives CASSLGQGSGYTF.